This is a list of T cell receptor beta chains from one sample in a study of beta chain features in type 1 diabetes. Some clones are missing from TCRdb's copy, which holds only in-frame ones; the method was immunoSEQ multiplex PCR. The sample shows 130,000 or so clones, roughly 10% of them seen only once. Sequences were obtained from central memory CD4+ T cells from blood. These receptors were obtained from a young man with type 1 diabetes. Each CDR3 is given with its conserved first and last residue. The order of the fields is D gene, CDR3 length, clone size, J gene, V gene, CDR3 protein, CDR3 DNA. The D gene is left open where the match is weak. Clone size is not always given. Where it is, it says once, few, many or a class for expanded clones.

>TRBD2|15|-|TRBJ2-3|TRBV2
CASSPQTSGTDTQYF
TGTGCCAGCAGTCCCCAGACTAGCGGCACAGATACGCAGTATTTT
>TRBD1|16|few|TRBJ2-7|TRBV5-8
CASSPHQGVPSYEQYF
TGTGCCAGCAGCCCTCATCAGGGGGTCCCCTCCTACGAGCAGTACTTC
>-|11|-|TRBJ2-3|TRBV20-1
CSAAEADTQYF
TGCAGTGCAGCAGAGGCAGATACGCAGTATTTT
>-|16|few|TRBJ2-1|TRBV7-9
CASRPNPGQLYNEQFF
TGTGCCAGCAGGCCAAACCCGGGACAACTCTACAATGAGCAGTTCTTC
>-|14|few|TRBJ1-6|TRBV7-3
CASSSGGYNSPLHF
TGTGCCAGCAGCTCCGGGGGCTATAATTCACCCCTCCACTTT
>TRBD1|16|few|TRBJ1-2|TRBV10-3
CAISGTGAPIFYGYTF
TGTGCCATCAGTGGGACAGGGGCCCCAATATTCTATGGCTACACCTTC
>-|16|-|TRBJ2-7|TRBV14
CASSQAGFTLLREQYF
TGTGCCAGCAGCCAAGCAGGGTTTACCCTTCTCCGCGAGCAGTACTTC
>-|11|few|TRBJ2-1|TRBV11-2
CASSPGSYQFF
TGTGCCAGCAGCCCAGGATCTTATCAGTTCTTC
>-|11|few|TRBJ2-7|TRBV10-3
CAPRTDYEQYF
TGTGCCCCTCGGACAGACTACGAGCAGTACTTC
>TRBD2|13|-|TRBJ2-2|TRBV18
CASGLAVTGELFF
TGTGCCAGTGGACTAGCGGTGACCGGGGAGCTGTTTTTT
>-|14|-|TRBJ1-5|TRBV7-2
CASSWRGGAQPQHF
TGTGCCAGCAGCTGGCGGGGGGGGGCCCAGCCCCAGCATTTT
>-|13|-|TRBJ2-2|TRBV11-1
CASSLQGGGELFF
TGTGCCAGCAGTTTACAGGGCGGCGGGGAGCTGTTTTTT
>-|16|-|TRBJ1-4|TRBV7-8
CASSLLYDATNEKLFF
TGTGCCAGCAGCTTACTCTATGATGCAACTAATGAAAAACTGTTTTTT
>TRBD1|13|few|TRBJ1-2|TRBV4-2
CASNGQGDYGYTF
TGTGCCAGCAATGGACAGGGGGACTATGGCTACACCTTC
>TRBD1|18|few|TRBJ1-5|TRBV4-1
CASSQDDRGGAGNQPQHF
TGCGCCAGCAGCCAAGATGACAGGGGAGGCGCGGGCAATCAGCCCCAGCATTTT
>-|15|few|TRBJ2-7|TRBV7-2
CASSKSGPSSYEQYF
TGTGCCAGCAGTAAAAGCGGGCCCAGCTCCTACGAGCAGTACTTC
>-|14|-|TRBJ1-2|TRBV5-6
CASSQDTVTYGYTF
TGTGCCAGCAGTCAGGACACGGTCACTTATGGCTACACCTTC
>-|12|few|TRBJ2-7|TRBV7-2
CASSFPPLEQYF
TGTGCCAGCAGCTTTCCCCCCCTCGAGCAGTACTTC
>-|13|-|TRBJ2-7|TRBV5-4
CASNEGRRGEQYF
TGTGCCAGCAACGAAGGACGTCGGGGGGAGCAGTACTTC
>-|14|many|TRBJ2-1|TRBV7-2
CASSSYGSNNEQFF
TGTGCCAGCAGCTCCTACGGGAGTAACAATGAGCAGTTCTTC
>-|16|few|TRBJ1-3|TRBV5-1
CASSRGVSASGNTIYF
TGCGCCAGCAGCCGGGGGGTATCCGCCTCTGGAAACACCATATATTTT
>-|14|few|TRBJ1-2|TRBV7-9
CASSSSAGYDGYTF
TGTGCCAGCAGCTCCAGCGCGGGATACGATGGCTACACCTTC
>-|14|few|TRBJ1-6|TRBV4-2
CASSLDAGDSPLHF
TGTGCCAGCAGCTTGGACGCGGGAGATTCACCCCTCCACTTT
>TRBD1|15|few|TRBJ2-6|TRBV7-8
CASSTDRAGANVLTF
TGTGCCAGCAGCACGGACAGGGCTGGGGCCAACGTCCTGACTTTC
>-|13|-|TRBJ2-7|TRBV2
CASGTDYSYEQYF
TGTGCCAGCGGGACTGACTACTCCTACGAGCAGTACTTC
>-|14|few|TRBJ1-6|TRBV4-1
CASSQENRNSPLHF
TGCGCCAGCAGCCAAGAGAACAGAAATTCACCCCTCCACTTT
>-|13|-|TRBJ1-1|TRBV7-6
CASGRQANTEAFF
TGTGCCAGCGGAAGACAGGCTAACACTGAAGCTTTCTTT
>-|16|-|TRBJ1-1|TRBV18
CASSPRDGPGQTEAFF
TGTGCCAGCTCACCAAGAGATGGTCCCGGACAGACTGAAGCTTTCTTT
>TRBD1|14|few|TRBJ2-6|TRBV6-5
CASIDRAGANVLTF
TGTGCCAGCATCGACAGGGCTGGGGCCAACGTCCTGACTTTC
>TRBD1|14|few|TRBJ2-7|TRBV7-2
CASSRDRGQNEQYF
TGTGCCAGCAGCCGGGACAGGGGGCAGAACGAGCAGTACTTC